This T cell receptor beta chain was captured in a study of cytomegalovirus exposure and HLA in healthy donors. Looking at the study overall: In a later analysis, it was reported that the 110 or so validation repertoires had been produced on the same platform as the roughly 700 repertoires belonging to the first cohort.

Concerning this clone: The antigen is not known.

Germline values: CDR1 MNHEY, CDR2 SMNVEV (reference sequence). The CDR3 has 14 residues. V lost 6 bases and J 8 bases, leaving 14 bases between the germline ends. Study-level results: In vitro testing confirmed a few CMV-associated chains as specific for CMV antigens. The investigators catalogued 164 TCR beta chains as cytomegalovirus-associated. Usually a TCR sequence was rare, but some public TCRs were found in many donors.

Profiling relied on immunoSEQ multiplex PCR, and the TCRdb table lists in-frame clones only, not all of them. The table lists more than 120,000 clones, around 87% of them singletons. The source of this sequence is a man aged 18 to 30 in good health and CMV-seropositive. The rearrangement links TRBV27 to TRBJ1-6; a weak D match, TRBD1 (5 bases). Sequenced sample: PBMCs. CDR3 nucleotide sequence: TGTGCCAGCAGCGGAACCATCAGGGATTCACCCCTCCACTTT. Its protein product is CASSGTIRDSPLHF.